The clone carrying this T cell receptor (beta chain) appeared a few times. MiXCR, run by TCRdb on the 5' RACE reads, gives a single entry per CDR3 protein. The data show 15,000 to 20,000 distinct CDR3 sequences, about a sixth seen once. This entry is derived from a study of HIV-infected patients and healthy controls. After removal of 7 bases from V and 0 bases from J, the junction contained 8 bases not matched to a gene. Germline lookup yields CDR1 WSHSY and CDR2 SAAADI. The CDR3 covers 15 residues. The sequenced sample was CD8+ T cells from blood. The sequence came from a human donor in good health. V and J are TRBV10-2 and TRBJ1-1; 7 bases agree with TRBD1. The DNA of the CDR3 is TGCGCCAGCACTCTGGGACAGAGTCTGAACACTGAAGCTTTCTTT. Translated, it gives CASTLGQSLNTEAFF.